The 17 T cell receptor beta chains given below trace back to one sample, sequenced in a study of cytomegalovirus exposure and HLA in healthy donors. Sequenced by immunoSEQ multiplex PCR; TCRdb stores in-frame clones only, minus some. The sample shows under 250,000 clones, around 90% of them seen only once. Sequencing was done on a sample of PBMCs. The receptors shown here come from a woman younger than 35 in good health and CMV-seropositive.

V usage is TRBV7-8 and J usage is TRBJ2-3; 12 bases match TRBD2. The CDR3 is 17 residues long. V trimming: 5 bases; J trimming: 5 bases; junction bases outside the gene matches: 11. CDR1 is SGHVS, CDR2 FQNEAQ, per germline. CDR3 sequence reads: CASSPEPTSGRIDTQYF. CDR3 nucleotides: TGTGCCAGCAGCCCAGAACCGACTAGCGGGAGAATAGATACGCAGTATTTT.

The V gene is TRBV9, the J gene TRBJ2-2; 12 bases fit TRBD2. Germline CDR1 is SGDLS and CDR2 is YYNGEE. The CDR3 has 18 residues. Trimming took 4 bases from V and 4 from J; bases not matched to a gene: 11. This chain's CDR3 is CASSLGLAGRMGTGELFF. The CDR3, as DNA: TGTGCCAGCAGCCTGGGACTAGCGGGTAGGATGGGCACCGGGGAGCTGTTTTTT.

This clone turned up a few times. The V call is TRBV30, the J call TRBJ1-1, with 10 bases fitting TRBD1. CDR1 is GTSNPN and CDR2 is SVGIG in the germline V gene (reference sequence). CDR3 length equals 13 residues. J lost 3 bases, V lost 3 bases, and 1 base had no gene match. DNA of the CDR3: TGTGCCTGGAGCGGGACAGGGGACACTGAAGCTTTCTTT. It is translated as CAWSGTGDTEAFF.

The rearrangement joins TRBV29-1 to TRBJ2-7; 7 bases are shared with TRBD1. CDR3 length: 14 residues. Germline values: CDR1 SQVTM, CDR2 ANQGSEA. The V and J ends lost 0 bases and 0 bases, in that order; junction bases with no gene match: 2. DNA of the CDR3: TGCAGCGTTGAAGAACCAGGGGGCTCCTACGAGCAGTACTTC. Amino acid sequence: CSVEEPGGSYEQYF.

The CDR3 region has the DNA TGTGCCAGCAGCCCTAGACGGGACACTTCCTACGAGCAGTACTTC. It is translated as CASSPRRDTSYEQYF. V usage is TRBV7-8 and J usage is TRBJ2-7; possible D gene TRBD1, 6 bases. V dropped 5 bases and J dropped 1 base, with 15 bases sitting between them. The CDR3 has 15 residues. Germline V lookup: CDR1 SGHVS, CDR2 FQNEAQ.

This clone has just one count. V is TRBV29-1 and J is TRBJ2-2; TRBD2 matches 13 bases. Germline CDR1 is SQVTM and CDR2 is ANQGSEA. V shed 5 bases, J shed 4 bases, and the junction held 13 bases outside the gene matches. The CDR3 runs to 18 residues. The CDR3 bases are TGCAGCGTTAGTAGCGGACTAGCGGGAGAGGCAGGCACCGGGGAGCTGTTTTTT. It specifies CSVSSGLAGEAGTGELFF.

The chain couples TRBV6-5 to TRBJ2-7; 9 bases match TRBD1. The CDR3 covers 14 residues. J was trimmed by 5 bases and V by 1 base; bases with no gene match: 3. Germline V lookup: CDR1 MNHEY, CDR2 SVGAGI. The CDR3 reads CASSYWTGANEQYF. Here the CDR3 DNA reads TGTGCCAGCAGTTACTGGACAGGGGCAAACGAGCAGTACTTC.

CDR3: CASNNSPGDEQYF. CDR3 DNA: TGTGCCAGTAACAACTCGCCCGGGGACGAGCAGTACTTC. The chain has TRBV19 and TRBJ2-7; perhaps TRBD2 as D (5 bases). The CDR3 consists of 13 residues. The V gene's germline CDR1 is LNHDA and CDR2 SQIVND (reference sequence). Trimming took off 7 bases at V and 5 bases at J, with 15 bases between the two ends. Full variable domain (remainder filled in from reference TRBV19 and TRBJ2-7): DGGITQSPKYLFRKEGQNVTLSCEQNLNHDAMYWYRQDPGQGLRLIYYSQIVNDFQKGDIAEGYSVSREKKESFPLTVTSAQKNPTAFYLCASNNSPGDEQYFGPGTRLTVT.

The chain recombines TRBV4-1 with TRBJ2-7, with TRBD2 matching over 9 bases. CDR1 MGHRA and CDR2 YSYEKL come from the germline V gene. The CDR3 has 13 amino acids. J was trimmed by 5 bases and V by 4 bases; bases with no gene match: 3. CDR3 loop: CASSPGLANEQYF. The DNA for the CDR3 is TGCGCCAGCAGCCCAGGACTAGCGAACGAGCAGTACTTC.

This clone was recorded only once. The V and J genes are TRBV12-2 and TRBJ1-1; no check of the table's D call, TRBD1, against the DNA was made. TRBV12-2 is a recognized pseudogene. The CDR3 length is 18 residues. CDR3 amino acids: CASRPPRDRVGMNTEAFF. The DNA for the CDR3 is TGTGCAAGTCGCCCCCCAAGGGACAGGGTGGGCATGAACACTGAAGCTTTCTTT.

V gene TRBV28 combines with J gene TRBJ1-2, with a possible D match to TRBD1 (6 bases). V was cut by 4 bases and J by 1 base, with 22 bases left in between. Per the germline V gene, CDR1 is MDHEN and CDR2 is SYDVKM. The CDR3 has 18 amino acids. CDR3 nucleotides: TGTGCCAGCAGTTCCCTATGGTCGAGCAGGGGACATAACTATGGCTACACCTTC. Translating gives CASSSLWSSRGHNYGYTF.

This rearrangement joins TRBV7-9 to TRBJ2-1; tentatively, D is TRBD1 (6 bases). Trimming shortened V by 5 bases and J by 10 bases, and 9 bases separated the two germline ends. The CDR3 loop spans 11 amino acids. CDR1 is SEHNR, CDR2 FQNEAQ, per germline (reference sequence). CDR3 sequence: CASSPGTEQFF. CDR3 DNA: TGTGCCAGCAGCCCCGGGACAGAGCAGTTCTTC.

This chain connects TRBV29-1 to TRBJ2-2; 7 nucleotides agree with TRBD2. The V and J ends lost 4 bases and 2 bases, in that order; junction bases with no gene match: 7. This CDR3 region has 15 residues. CDR1 SQVTM and CDR2 ANQGSEA come from the germline V gene. The CDR3 DNA reads as TGCAGCGTTGGATGGGGGGAGGGAAACACCGGGGAGCTGTTTTTT. This gives the protein CSVGWGEGNTGELFF.

Of note for this clone: This sample includes further DNA sequences coding for the same CDR3. The V and J genes are TRBV28 and TRBJ1-1; 7 nucleotides match TRBD1. Germline assignment: CDR1 MDHEN and CDR2 SYDVKM. The CDR3 length is 13 residues. V trimming: 2 bases; J trimming: 4 bases; junction bases outside the gene matches: 1. This chain's CDR3 is CASSLAGGTEAFF. The CDR3 DNA reads as TGTGCCAGCAGTTTAGCAGGGGGCACTGAAGCTTTCTTT.

Note on this clone: The junction departs from germline at one end; a sequencing error may be responsible. The gene calls are TRBV10-3 and TRBJ1-1; TRBD1 matches 8 bases. There are 15 residues in the CDR3. Germline CDR1 ENHRY, CDR2 SYGVKD. This CDR3 reads CAIRSTGDENAEAFF. The CDR3 DNA reads as TGTGCCATCAGATCGACAGGGGACGAGAACGCTGAAGCTTTCTTT.

The gene calls are TRBV6-6 and TRBJ2-7; the D gene is possibly TRBD2 (5 bases). Trimming removed 6 bases from V and 1 base from J, with 13 bases in between. This CDR3 spans 14 amino acids. Germline CDR1 reads MNHNY; CDR2 reads SVGAGI (reference sequence). CDR3 coding DNA: TGTGCCAGCAGGCCTAGCTCCCCTTCCTACGAGCAGTACTTC. It is translated as CASRPSSPSYEQYF.

V is TRBV4-1 and J is TRBJ2-7, with D tentatively TRBD2 (5 bases). The V gene's germline CDR1 is MGHRA and CDR2 YSYEKL. This CDR3 is built from 16 residues. V dropped 2 bases and J dropped 9 bases, with 23 bases sitting between them. The CDR3 protein is CASSQFLAEGAWGQYF. CDR3 bases: TGCGCCAGCAGCCAATTTTTAGCCGAGGGAGCATGGGGGCAGTACTTC.